This is a list of T cell receptor beta chains from one sample in a study of CD4 T cells in relation to SARS-CoV-2 and coronaviruses. These receptors' targets are unknown. Clones were sequenced by immunoSEQ multiplex PCR, and TCRdb holds only the in-frame ones, with some missing. The sample has about 36,000 clones; just over 75% are singletons. The sample was memory CD4+ T cells from PBMCs, cultured in vitro. The receptors come from an adult with COVID-19. The CDR3 runs from the conserved cysteine through the conserved F or W. A D gene is named only where the DNA matches it firmly. Expanded clones are given a class, and other clones once, few, many or no size at all.

- TRBJ2-2 - TRBV9 17 TGTGCCAGCAGCGTATATTTGGACATTATGGACACCGGGGAGCTGTTTTTT CASSVYLDIMDTGELFF
- TRBJ2-5 - TRBV5-1 13 TGCGCCAGCAGCTTATCCCACCAAGAGACCCAGTACTTC CASSLSHQETQYF
- TRBJ2-3 TRBD1 TRBV7-2 15 TGTGCCAGCAGCTCGGACAGGGCAGACACAGATACGCAGTATTTT CASSSDRADTDTQYF
- TRBJ2-7 - TRBV18 14 TGTGCCAGCTCACCACAGGGATATACCTACGAGCAGTACTTC CASSPQGYTYEQYF
- TRBJ1-4 - TRBV9 15 TGTGCCAGCAGTTCAACGGGGGCAACTAATGAAAAACTGTTTTTT CASSSTGATNEKLFF
- TRBJ2-5 TRBD1 TRBV5-1 14 TGCGCCAGCAGCCCGGGACAGGCGAGGGAGACCCAGTACTTC CASSPGQARETQYF
- TRBJ1-5 - TRBV28 14 TGTGCCAGCAGTTTTGGGCAGGGAGGGTTGCCCCAGCATTTT CASSFGQGGLPQHF
- TRBJ2-1 TRBD2 TRBV30 14 TGTGCCTGGAACGAACTAGCGGGAGGGGGTGAGCAGTTCTTC CAWNELAGGGEQFF
- TRBJ2-1 TRBD2 TRBV19 13 TGTGCCAGTTCCAACGGGAGGGTGAGCGAGCAGTTCTTC CASSNGRVSEQFF
- TRBJ1-2 - TRBV5-4 14 TGTGCCAGCAGCTTCCTGGACACAAACTATGGCTACACCTTC CASSFLDTNYGYTF
few TRBJ2-1 - TRBV2 13 TGTGCCAGCAGTCGGGTCCTTATCAGTGAGCAGTTCTTC CASSRVLISEQFF
few TRBJ1-1 - TRBV3-1/TRBV3-2 12 TGTGCCAGCAGCCAAGGTAACTCTGAAGCTTTCTTT CASSQGNSEAFF
- TRBJ2-7 TRBD2 TRBV15 16 TGTGCCACCAGCAGAGGCGGGCGGGAGGGGACCTACGAGCAGTACTTC CATSRGGREGTYEQYF
- TRBJ2-2 - TRBV19 15 TGTGCCAGTAGTAGGTGGGGGAGGAACACCGGGGAGCTGTTTTTT CASSRWGRNTGELFF
once TRBJ2-1 - TRBV19 13 TGTGCCAGTAGTCTCCCGCCACCAAATGAGCAGTTCTTC CASSLPPPNEQFF
- TRBJ1-1 - TRBV7-9 17 TGTGCCAGCAGCCGCCAGGACCGAACCGTACTGAACACTGAAGCTTTCTTT CASSRQDRTVLNTEAFF
- TRBJ2-3 TRBD1 TRBV27 16 TGTGCCAGCAGTTCCTCCGGGGACAGGGTGGCAGATACGCAGTATTTT CASSSSGDRVADTQYF
few TRBJ1-2 - TRBV28 14 TGTGCCAGCCTTAACCAAGGGACGAACTATGGCTACACCTTC CASLNQGTNYGYTF
- TRBJ1-3 TRBD1 TRBV4-1 22 TGCGCCAGCAGCTCAGTGGTGGGGACAGGGGTTCGACGGGATGGCTCTGGAAACACCATATATTTT CASSSVVGTGVRRDGSGNTIYF
- TRBJ1-1 - TRBV2 14 TGTGCCAGCGAAAAAGACCGGTTTGAGACTGAAGCTTTCTTT CASEKDRFETEAFF
- TRBJ2-7 - TRBV28 15 TGTGCCAGCAGCGGGTTTCGCGGGATCGCCTACGAGCAGTACTTC CASSGFRGIAYEQYF
- TRBJ1-4 - TRBV28 13 TGTGCCAGCAGTTTCTTGCCGCAGGAAAAACTGTTTTTT CASSFLPQEKLFF
- TRBJ1-4 - TRBV6-5 14 TGTGCCAGCGGGAGGGATTTTCTTAATGAAAAACTGTTTTTT CASGRDFLNEKLFF
- TRBJ2-3 TRBD2 TRBV2 17 TGTGCCAGCAGCACTAGCGCAACTTTAGATAGCACAGATACGCAGTATTTT CASSTSATLDSTDTQYF
- TRBJ2-7 TRBD1 TRBV6-6 14 TGTGCCAGCAAGAGTCGGGACAGTCGCTACGAGCAGTACTTC CASKSRDSRYEQYF
- TRBJ1-1 - TRBV14 14 TGTGCCAGCAGCCCCTACAGGGACGGCGCTGAAGCTTTCTTT CASSPYRDGAEAFF
- TRBJ1-6 - TRBV19 15 TGTGCCAGTACCGCGACAGTTATTCATAATTCACCCCTCCACTTT CASTATVIHNSPLHF
- TRBJ2-1 - TRBV27 14 TGTGCCAGCGGACGAGGGACGGCCTACAATGAGCAGTTCTTC CASGRGTAYNEQFF
- TRBJ1-4 - TRBV28 14 TGTGCCAGCAGTGGGATGAAATGGAGGGAAAAACTGTTTTTT CASSGMKWREKLFF
- TRBJ1-1 - TRBV19 13 TGTGCCAGTAGTATGGGGGCGGAGACTGAAGCTTTCTTT CASSMGAETEAFF
- TRBJ2-5 TRBD1 TRBV7-3 15 TGTGCCAGCAGCCGAACAGGGGGCTTGGAGGAGACCCAGTACTTC CASSRTGGLEETQYF
- TRBJ1-3 - TRBV5-1 16 TGCGCCAGCAGCCCCGGGTGGGGAAACTCTGGAAACACCATATATTTT CASSPGWGNSGNTIYF
- TRBJ2-6 TRBD2 TRBV29-1 15 TGCAGCGTTGAAGGGGGGGGGTCCGGGGCCAACGTCCTGACTTTC CSVEGGGSGANVLTF
- TRBJ1-2 - TRBV2 14 TGTGCCAGCAGTTACAGCTTTTCCAACTATGGCTACACCTTC CASSYSFSNYGYTF
- TRBJ1-2 TRBD1 TRBV4-1 15 TGCGCCAGCAGCCAAGAACGGGACAGGGGCTATGGCTACACCTTC CASSQERDRGYGYTF
few TRBJ2-3 TRBD2 TRBV7-9 18 TGTGCCAGCAGCTTAAAATTGCGTAGCGGGGATCGCGCAGATACGCAGTATTTT CASSLKLRSGDRADTQYF
- TRBJ2-2 TRBD1 TRBV9 17 TGTGCCAGCAGCCCCCGGGCCGGGACAGGGGTCGGCGGGGAGCTGTTTTTT CASSPRAGTGVGGELFF
few TRBJ2-7 - TRBV7-9 16 TGTGCCAGCAGCTTAGTATGGCGAGGCACGGCCAGCGAGCAGTACTTC CASSLVWRGTASEQYF
- TRBJ2-3 - TRBV10-3 14 TGTGCCATCAGGGGGGCGGGAGTCGCAGATACGCAGTATTTT CAIRGAGVADTQYF
- TRBJ1-6 - TRBV6-5 15 TGTGCCAGCAGTTATTTTCAGGGAGTAAATTCACCCCTCCACTTT CASSYFQGVNSPLHF
- TRBJ2-7 TRBD1 TRBV6-6 13 TGTGCCAGCAGCTTGGGACAGATTTACGAGCAGTACTTC CASSLGQIYEQYF
few TRBJ1-5 TRBD1 TRBV6-7 14 TGTGCCAGCAGGGGACAGGGTGTTCGCCAGCCCCAGCATTTT CASRGQGVRQPQHF
- TRBJ2-1 - TRBV15 16 TGTGCCACCAGCAGAGGCCCAGGACTACCCTACAATGAGCAGTTCTTC CATSRGPGLPYNEQFF
- TRBJ2-4 TRBD2 TRBV15 17 TGTGCCACCAGGATGTCTATAGCGGGAGGTCCCAAAAACATTCAGTACTTC CATRMSIAGGPKNIQYF
- TRBJ2-3 TRBD2 TRBV11-3 16 TGTGCCAGCAGCTTAGGGCAGCGGGAGAGCACAGATACGCAGTATTTT CASSLGQRESTDTQYF
- TRBJ1-5 - TRBV2 12 TGTGCCAGCAGTGCGGAGGGGCAGCCCCAGCATTTT CASSAEGQPQHF
- TRBJ1-1 TRBD1 TRBV7-9 18 TGTGCCAGCAGCTTAGCTTTCTCGCTACGGACAGGGAACACTGAAGCTTTCTTT CASSLAFSLRTGNTEAFF
- TRBJ2-7 TRBD2 TRBV2 20 TGTGCCAGCTCGAGTCTGTGGGTAGCGGGAGGGCCGAAAAGCTCCTACGAGCAGTACTTC CASSSLWVAGGPKSSYEQYF
- TRBJ2-7 - TRBV6-5 15 TGTGCCAGCAGTCAGACAGGTCTCGGCCACTACGAGCAGTACTTC CASSQTGLGHYEQYF
- TRBJ2-2 - TRBV6-2/TRBV6-3 17 TGTGCCAGCAGTTACTCAAGGCAGGCAGGGAACACCGGGGAGCTGTTTTTT CASSYSRQAGNTGELFF
- TRBJ2-5 TRBD1 TRBV5-1 15 TGCGCCAGCAGCTCGGGACAGGGGGATTTCGAGACCCAGTACTTC CASSSGQGDFETQYF
- TRBJ1-2 - TRBV5-8 13 TGTGCCAGCAGCTTTGGGGGTAACTATGGCTACACCTTC CASSFGGNYGYTF
- TRBJ2-3 - TRBV4-1 17 TGCGCCAGCAGCCAAGGGTCTCCGGGACGGACCTTAGGTACGCAGTATTTT CASSQGSPGRTLGTQYF
- TRBJ2-3 - TRBV6-2/TRBV6-3 17 TGTGCCAGCAGTTACTCGAGGTCTAGCATCCCCACAAATACGCAGTATTTT CASSYSRSSIPTNTQYF
- TRBJ1-6 - TRBV30 13 TGTGCCTGGAGAGGGGAGGGCGGATCACCCCTCCACTTT CAWRGEGGSPLHF